These 24 T cell receptor beta chains share one sample of origin, sequenced in a study of cytomegalovirus exposure and HLA in healthy donors. The PCR was carried out with 60 Vbeta primers and 13 Jbeta primers. The protocol was immunoSEQ multiplex PCR, while the TCRdb copy is restricted to in-frame clones and leaves out a portion. The sample totals 95,000 to 150,000 clones; its top ten clones hold over 0.8%. Sequencing used PBMCs. Receptors originate from a man in his late teens or twenties in good health and CMV-seronegative.

The CDR3 reads CASSLFGTTNTGELFF. As DNA, the CDR3 is TGCGCCAGCAGCTTGTTCGGGACAACGAACACCGGGGAGCTGTTTTTT. The chain has TRBV5-1 and TRBJ2-2, with a possible D match to TRBD1 (6 bases). This CDR3 region has 16 residues. V was pared by 1 base and J by 0 bases, with 10 bases between. Looked up from germline, CDR1 is SGHRS and CDR2 is YFSETQ.

J is TRBJ1-1 and V is TRBV19; 10 positions match TRBD1. Trimming at V came to 6 bases and at J to 11 bases, leaving 12 bases not matched to a gene. The CDR3 totals 14 residues. The germline V gene encodes CDR1 LNHDA and CDR2 SQIVND (reference sequence). The CDR3 DNA sequence: TGTGCCAGTAGAGATGACAGGGGGCTTCTCAAGGCTTTCTTT. This encodes CASRDDRGLLKAFF.

The rearrangement links TRBV27 to TRBJ2-5, with 8 bases aligning to TRBD2. With V trimmed by 7 bases and J by 4 bases, 14 bases remained unmatched. The V gene's germline CDR1 is MNHEY and CDR2 SMNVEV (reference sequence). This CDR3 is 16 amino acids long. In DNA, the CDR3 is TGTGCCAGCAAACGGAGCCCGGGACTAGGGGGAGAGACCCAGTACTTC. Translated: CASKRSPGLGGETQYF.

V is TRBV29-1 and J is TRBJ1-1; no clear D gene. The CDR3 length is 13 residues. V lost 7 bases and J 3 bases, leaving 15 bases between the germline ends. Germline-derived CDR1 and CDR2 are SQVTM and ANQGSEA. DNA of the CDR3: TGCAGCGCTGGCCGGTCGGCGGACACTGAAGCTTTCTTT. Residues: CSAGRSADTEAFF.

The rearrangement joins TRBV19 to TRBJ2-1; D possibly corresponds to TRBD2 (6 bases). With 5 bases removed from V and 1 base from J, the gap between germline ends came to 12 bases. Germline V gene sequence: CDR1 LNHDA, CDR2 SQIVND (reference sequence). This CDR3 contains 15 residues. The CDR3: CASSRELPSYNEQFF. The CDR3 DNA reads as TGTGCCAGTAGTCGGGAGCTGCCGTCCTACAATGAGCAGTTCTTC.

The chain combines TRBV18 with TRBJ1-4, with unresolved D. The V gene lost 3 bases and the J gene lost 14 bases, with 19 bases spanning the gap. The CDR3 totals 14 residues. CDR1 KGHSH and CDR2 LQKENI come from the germline V gene. CDR3 DNA sequence: TGTGCCAGCTCACCTTCAGGAGGGTATGGGGTCCTGTTTTTT. Protein sequence: CASSPSGGYGVLFF.

The chain recombines TRBV11-3 with TRBJ2-1; a weak D match, TRBD1 (6 bases). The CDR3 spans 15 residues. Looked up from germline, CDR1 is SGHNT and CDR2 is YENEEA. The V gene lost 5 bases and the J gene lost 2 bases, with 13 bases spanning the gap. CDR3 nucleotides: TGTGCCAGCAGCCGTGGACAGAATGCCTACAATGAGCAGTTCTTC. It codes for CASSRGQNAYNEQFF. Together with reference TRBV11-3 and TRBJ2-1, the CDR3 gives the full variable domain: EAGVVQSPRYKIIEKKQPVAFWCNPISGHNTLYWYLQNLGQGPELLIRYENEEAVDDSQLPKDRFSAERLKGVDSTLKIQPAELGDSAVYLCASSRGQNAYNEQFFGPGTRLTVL.

J is TRBJ1-1 and V is TRBV14; 11 nucleotides agree with TRBD1. J lost 5 bases, V lost 2 bases, and 4 bases had no gene match. This CDR3 is built from 15 residues. CDR1 and CDR2 from the germline V gene are SGHDN and FVKESK. The CDR3 DNA reads as TGTGCCAGCAGCCAATCAGGGACAGGGGGTACTGAAGCTTTCTTT. Translating it yields CASSQSGTGGTEAFF.

J is TRBJ1-2 and V is TRBV2, with 8 nucleotides matching TRBD1. This CDR3 contains 13 residues. CDR1 and CDR2 (germline): SNHLY, FYNNEI. V shed 8 bases, J shed 3 bases, and the junction held 5 bases outside the gene matches. This CDR3 reads CASHRGGYYGYTF. The CDR3 DNA reads as TGTGCCAGCCACAGGGGGGGCTACTATGGCTACACCTTC.

This chain uses TRBV27 with TRBJ2-1; D gene unclear. This CDR3 has 13 amino acids. In germline, CDR1 is MNHEY, CDR2 SMNVEV (reference sequence). Trimming pared 3 bases from V and 7 bases from J, leaving 10 bases between. The DNA for the CDR3 is TGTGCCAGCAGTTTCCTAAGCAAGAATGAGCAGTTCTTC. Protein: CASSFLSKNEQFF.

This chain links TRBV5-1 with TRBJ2-2, with 11 nucleotides matching TRBD2. Germline V CDR1 and CDR2: SGHRS, YFSETQ. This CDR3 is built from 16 residues. The J segment lost 7 bases and the V segment lost 0 bases, leaving 5 bases of the junction unmatched. The CDR3 coding sequence is TGCGCCAGCAGCTTGGCTTCTAGCGGGAGGATCGGGGAGCTGTTTTTT. Amino acid sequence: CASSLASSGRIGELFF.

The rearrangement joins TRBV19 to TRBJ1-2; 7 nucleotides agree with TRBD1. V was pared by 1 base and J by 4 bases, with 9 bases of the junction left unmatched. This CDR3 contains 16 residues. The germline V gene encodes CDR1 LNHDA and CDR2 SQIVND (reference sequence). The CDR3 DNA follows: TGTGCCAGTAGTATAGGTTGGGACAGAGTCCTCTATGGCTACACCTTC. This encodes CASSIGWDRVLYGYTF.

The CDR3 bases are TGTGCCAGCAGCCTCAGGGGAGATGGTGATCAGCCCCAGCATTTT. It encodes CASSLRGDGDQPQHF. The chain combines TRBV6-6 with TRBJ1-5, with D maybe TRBD1 (6 bases). The germline V and J ends were trimmed by 6 bases and 5 bases, with 17 bases remaining between them. Per germline, CDR1 MNHNY and CDR2 SVGAGI (reference sequence). The CDR3 length is 15 residues.

This chain connects TRBV30 to TRBJ1-4; D remains ambiguous. With 3 bases removed from V and 2 bases from J, the gap between germline ends came to 10 bases. This CDR3 contains 14 residues. The germline V gene encodes CDR1 GTSNPN and CDR2 SVGIG (reference sequence). CDR3 DNA: TGTGCCTGGAGCGCTACGTCGACTAATGAAAAACTGTTTTTT. Its protein product is CAWSATSTNEKLFF.

The V and J genes are TRBV30 and TRBJ2-1; D not resolved. Germline CDR1 is GTSNPN and CDR2 is SVGIG (reference sequence). With 0 bases removed from V and 3 bases from J, the gap between germline ends came to 6 bases. CDR3 length: 13 residues. Written as DNA, the CDR3 is TGTGCCTGGAGTGTATCGGGCTACAATGAGCAGTTCTTC. Translated: CAWSVSGYNEQFF. Full variable domain (missing parts from reference TRBV30 and TRBJ2-1): SQTIHQWPATLVQPVGSPLSLECTVEGTSNPNLYWYRQAAGRGLQLLFYSVGIGQISSEVPQNLSASRPQDRQFILSSKKLLLSDSGFYLCAWSVSGYNEQFFGPGTRLTVL.

J is TRBJ1-1 and V is TRBV27; D gene unclear. V was pared by 5 bases and J by 0 bases, with 10 bases between. Germline V gene data show CDR1 as MNHEY and CDR2 as SMNVEV (reference sequence). This CDR3 is built from 14 residues. The CDR3 DNA sequence: TGTGCCAGCAGTCCCGACACGATGAACACTGAAGCTTTCTTT. It is translated as CASSPDTMNTEAFF.

The chain joins TRBV6-5 to TRBJ2-2, with D possibly TRBD1 on 5 matching bases. V gave up 2 bases and J gave up 3 bases, with 7 bases separating them. This CDR3 has 14 residues. Germline assignment: CDR1 MNHEY and CDR2 SVGAGI. The CDR3 coding sequence is TGTGCCAGCAGTTACGGACAACACACCGGGGAGCTGTTTTTT. Translated, it gives CASSYGQHTGELFF.

J is TRBJ2-7 and V is TRBV7-6; 7 bases match TRBD1. From germline, CDR1 is SGHVS and CDR2 FNYEAQ. The CDR3 totals 14 residues. The junction had 5 bases not matched to a gene; V was cut back by 3 bases and J by 3 bases. CDR3 nucleotide sequence: TGTGCCAGCAGCTTTGGGCAGGGGGTCTACGAGCAGTACTTC. Residues: CASSFGQGVYEQYF.

The chain is built from TRBV4-2 and TRBJ2-5, with 9 bases fitting TRBD2. V gave up 4 bases and J gave up 0 bases; unmatched junction bases: 6. This CDR3 spans 16 amino acids. In germline, CDR1 is LGHNA, CDR2 YNFKEQ. The CDR3 sequence is CASSPRASGDQETQYF. CDR3 in DNA: TGTGCCAGCAGCCCCCGGGCTAGCGGGGACCAAGAGACCCAGTACTTC.

V and J are TRBV2 and TRBJ1-1, with a tentative D call TRBD1 (6 bases). With 6 bases removed from V and 5 bases from J, the gap between germline ends came to 10 bases. The CDR3 contains 12 residues. Germline values: CDR1 SNHLY, CDR2 FYNNEI. The CDR3 nucleotides are TGTGCCAGCAGCCCGCAGGGGACTGAAGCTTTCTTT. It specifies CASSPQGTEAFF.

V gene TRBV13 combines with J gene TRBJ2-7, with a possible D match to TRBD1 (5 bases). The CDR3 loop spans 17 amino acids. Germline V gives CDR1 PRHDT, CDR2 FYEKMQ (reference sequence). With 0 bases removed from V and 4 bases from J, the gap between germline ends came to 19 bases. The CDR3 loop is CASSLGPFLAGRYEQYF. The DNA for the CDR3 is TGTGCCAGCAGCTTAGGGCCCTTTTTGGCAGGGCGGTACGAGCAGTACTTC.

The chain is built from TRBV30 and TRBJ1-2, with D possibly TRBD1 on 6 matching bases. With 8 bases removed from V and 2 bases from J, the gap between germline ends came to 15 bases. CDR1 GTSNPN and CDR2 SVGIG come from the germline V gene (reference sequence). This CDR3 is 13 amino acids long. CDR3 residues: CALRQAVNYGYTF. The CDR3 DNA follows: TGTGCCCTGAGACAGGCGGTGAACTATGGCTACACCTTC.

The gene calls are TRBV6-1 and TRBJ1-1; D may be TRBD1 (6 bases). This CDR3 contains 14 residues. The V end lost 0 bases, the J end lost 1 base, and 6 bases lay between the germline ends. Germline V gene sequence: CDR1 MNHNS, CDR2 SASEGT. CDR3 in DNA: TGTGCCAGCAGTGAAGCGGACAGGAACACTGAAGCTTTCTTT. Translating it yields CASSEADRNTEAFF.

V usage is TRBV12-1 and J usage is TRBJ2-7; TRBD2, the D gene given by the table, was not confirmed from the DNA. TRBV12-1 represents a pseudogene. The CDR3 sequence is 8 residues long. DNA for the CDR3: TGTGCCAGCAGCCCCGAGTACTTC. It codes for CASSPEYF.